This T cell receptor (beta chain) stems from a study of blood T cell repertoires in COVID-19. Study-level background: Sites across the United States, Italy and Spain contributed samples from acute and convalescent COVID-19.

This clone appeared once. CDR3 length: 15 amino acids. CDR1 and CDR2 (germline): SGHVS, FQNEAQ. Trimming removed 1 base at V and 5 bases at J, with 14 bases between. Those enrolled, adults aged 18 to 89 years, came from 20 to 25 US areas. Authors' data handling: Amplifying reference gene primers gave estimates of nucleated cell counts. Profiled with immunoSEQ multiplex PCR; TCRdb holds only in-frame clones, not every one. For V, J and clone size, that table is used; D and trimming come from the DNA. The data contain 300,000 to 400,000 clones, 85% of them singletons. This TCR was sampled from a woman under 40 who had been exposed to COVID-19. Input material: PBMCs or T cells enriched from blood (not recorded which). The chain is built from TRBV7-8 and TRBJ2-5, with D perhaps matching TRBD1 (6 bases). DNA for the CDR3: TGTGCCAGCAGCTTAGATAGCAGGGGCCAGGAGACCCAGTACTTC. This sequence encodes CASSLDSRGQETQYF.